This TCR beta chain was identified during a study of OX40 agonist ivuxolimab in advanced cancers. The V gene lost 3 bases and the J gene lost 1 base, with 9 bases spanning the gap. CDR3 length: 14 amino acids. Germline V gene lookup returns CDR1 GTSNPN and CDR2 SVGIG (reference sequence). Here immunoSEQ multiplex PCR was the method, and the copy in TCRdb shows in-frame clones only, minus some. The data contain under 100,000 clones, 85% to 90% of them seen just once; the ten biggest clones take up approximately 0.16%. The starting material was CD4+ or CD8+ T cells sorted from blood, obtained in a trial of the OX40 agonist ivuxolimab. The chain uses TRBV30 and TRBJ1-4; TRBD1 is a possible D gene (6 bases). The sequence was obtained from an adult with an advanced solid tumor such as melanoma, head and neck, liver or kidney cancer. Here the CDR3 DNA reads TGTGCCTGGAGCCGGGACATAACTAATGAAAAACTGTTTTTT. This sequence encodes CAWSRDITNEKLFF.